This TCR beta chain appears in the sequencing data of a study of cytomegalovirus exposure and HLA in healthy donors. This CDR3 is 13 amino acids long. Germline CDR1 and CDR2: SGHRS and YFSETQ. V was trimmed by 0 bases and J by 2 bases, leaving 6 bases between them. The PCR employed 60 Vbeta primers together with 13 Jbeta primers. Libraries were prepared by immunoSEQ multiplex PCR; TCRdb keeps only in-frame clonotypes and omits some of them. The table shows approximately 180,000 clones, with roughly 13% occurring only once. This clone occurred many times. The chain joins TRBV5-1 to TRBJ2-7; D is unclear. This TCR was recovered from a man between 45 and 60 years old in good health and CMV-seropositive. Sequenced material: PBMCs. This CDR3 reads CASSLDITYEQYF. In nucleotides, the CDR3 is TGCGCCAGCAGCTTGGACATCACCTACGAGCAGTACTTC. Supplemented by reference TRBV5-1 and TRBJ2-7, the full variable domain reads KAGVTQTPRYLIKTRGQQVTLSCSPISGHRSVSWYQQTPGQGLQFLFEYFSETQRNKGNFPGRFSGRQFSNSRSEMNVSTLELGDSALYLCASSLDITYEQYFGPGTRLTVT.